Below, one TCR beta chain is given with its context. CDR1 is GTSNPN and CDR2 is SVGIG in the germline V gene (reference sequence). The CDR3 consists of 15 residues. Trimming took off 0 bases at V and 3 bases at J, with 11 bases between the two ends. The data were taken from a study of OX40 agonist ivuxolimab in advanced cancers. Using immunoSEQ multiplex PCR, the repertoire was profiled, and TCRdb retains in-frame clones only, with some absent. The sample records 60,000 to 75,000 clones, more than 85% being singletons. This chain links TRBV30 with TRBJ1-4, with D tentatively TRBD1 (5 bases). The sequences come from CD4+ or CD8+ T cells sorted from blood, collected in a trial of the OX40 agonist ivuxolimab. The sequence was collected from an adult with an advanced solid tumor such as melanoma, head and neck, liver or kidney cancer. This CDR3 is CAWSVMGGANEKLFF. CDR3 coding DNA: TGTGCCTGGAGTGTGATGGGGGGTGCTAATGAAAAACTGTTTTTT.